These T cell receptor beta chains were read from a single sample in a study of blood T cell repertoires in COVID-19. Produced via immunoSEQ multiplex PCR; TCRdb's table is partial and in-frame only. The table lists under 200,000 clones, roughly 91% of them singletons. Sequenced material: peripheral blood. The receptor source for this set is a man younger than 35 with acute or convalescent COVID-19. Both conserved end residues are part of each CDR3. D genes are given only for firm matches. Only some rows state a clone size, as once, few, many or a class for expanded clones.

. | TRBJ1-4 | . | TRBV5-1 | CASSLRGLDEKLFF | TGCGCCAGCAGCTTGCGGGGACTCGATGAAAAACTGTTTTTT
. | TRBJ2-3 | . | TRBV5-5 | CASSLDGDTQYF | TGTGCCAGCAGCTTGGACGGAGATACGCAGTATTTT
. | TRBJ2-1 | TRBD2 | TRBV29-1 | CSVETGLGATIEQFF | TGCAGCGTTGAAACCGGACTAGGGGCCACCATCGAGCAGTTCTTC
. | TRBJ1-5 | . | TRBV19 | CASSIVAGQPQHF | TGTGCCAGTAGTATTGTGGCCGGGCAGCCCCAGCATTTT
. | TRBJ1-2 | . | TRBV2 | CASSALRELNYGYTF | TGTGCCAGCAGTGCCCTCAGGGAACTTAACTATGGCTACACCTTC
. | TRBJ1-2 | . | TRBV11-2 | CASSLYQGTINYGYTF | TGTGCCAGCAGCTTATATCAGGGAACCATTAACTATGGCTACACCTTC
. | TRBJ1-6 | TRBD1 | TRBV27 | CASSLGTANSPLHF | TGTGCCAGCAGTTTAGGGACAGCTAATTCACCCCTCCACTTT
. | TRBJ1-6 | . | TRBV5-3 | CARSLERGLPPGSPLHF | TGTGCCAGAAGCTTGGAAAGGGGCCTCCCACCCGGGTCACCCCTCCACTTT
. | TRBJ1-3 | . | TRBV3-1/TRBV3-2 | CASSQATGFRSSGNTIYF | TGTGCCAGCAGCCAGGCTACTGGGTTCCGGAGCTCTGGAAACACCATATATTTT
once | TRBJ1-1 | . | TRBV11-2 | CASSLAGVNTEAFF | TGTGCCAGCAGCTTAGCAGGGGTTAACACTGAAGCTTTCTTT
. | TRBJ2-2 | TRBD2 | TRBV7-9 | CASTRDGGTGELFF | TGTGCCAGCACCCGAGACGGGGGGACCGGGGAGCTGTTTTTT
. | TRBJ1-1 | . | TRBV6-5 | CASSLEGSTEAFF | TGTGCCAGCAGTCTAGAAGGTAGCACTGAAGCTTTCTTT
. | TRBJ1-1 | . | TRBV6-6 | CASSYSIGWDTEAFF | TGTGCCAGCAGTTACTCGATCGGGTGGGACACTGAAGCTTTCTTT
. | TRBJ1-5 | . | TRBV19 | CASSPNLWSNQPQHF | TGTGCCAGTAGCCCTAATTTGTGGAGCAATCAGCCCCAGCATTTT
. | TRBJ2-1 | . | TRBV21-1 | CASPGREGYNEQFF | TGTGCCAGCCCTGGGCGGGAGGGCTACAATGAGCAGTTCTTC
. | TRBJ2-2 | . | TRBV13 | CASSSGLTGELFF | TGTGCCAGCAGCTCCGGACTCACCGGGGAGCTGTTTTTT
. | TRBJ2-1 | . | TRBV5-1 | CASSLLLPYNEQFF | TGCGCCAGCAGCTTGTTACTACCTTACAATGAGCAGTTCTTC